This passage covers 13 T cell receptor beta chains from one sample sequenced in a study of blood T cell repertoires in COVID-19. The assay was immunoSEQ multiplex PCR, and TCRdb's table has in-frame clones only and misses some. The data show more than 95,000 clones, with approximately 80% seen just once and roughly 4% held by the top ten. Sample: peripheral blood. These receptors all stem from a woman aged 50 to 65 with acute or convalescent COVID-19.

The V gene is TRBV7-9, the J gene TRBJ2-5; TRBD2 matches at 13 bases. Trimming at V came to 2 bases and at J to 5 bases, leaving 8 bases not matched to a gene. This CDR3 is built from 17 residues. Germline CDR1 SEHNR, CDR2 FQNEAQ (reference sequence). The CDR3 region is CASSLTGTSGIGETQYF. In DNA, the CDR3 is TGTGCCAGCAGCTTAACGGGGACTAGCGGGATTGGGGAGACCCAGTACTTC.

V usage is TRBV10-3 and J usage is TRBJ1-6; 7 bases map to TRBD1. The ends lost 10 bases at V and 6 bases at J; junction bases unmatched: 9. There are 14 residues in the CDR3. The germline CDR1 and CDR2 sequences are ENHRY and SYGVKD. CDR3 coding DNA: TGTGCCAGAGGACAGGTGGAATCTAATTCACCCCTCCACTTT. The encoded protein is CARGQVESNSPLHF.

CDR3: CASSWSSGNTIYF. CDR3 sequence (DNA): TGTGCCAGCAGTTGGAGTTCTGGAAACACCATATATTTT. The chain recombines TRBV28 with TRBJ1-3, with D uncertain. CDR3 length equals 13 residues. Trimming removed 4 bases from V and 1 base from J, with 5 bases in between. The germline V gene encodes CDR1 MDHEN and CDR2 SYDVKM.

The chain employs TRBV7-3 and TRBJ1-3, with a tentative D call TRBD1 (5 bases). In germline, CDR1 is SGHTA, CDR2 FQGTGA. Trimming left V 0 bases short and J 4 bases short, with 10 bases between. The CDR3 extends over 15 amino acids. The DNA of the CDR3 is TGTGCCAGCAGCTTAACAGGGGCCCTCGGAAACACCATATATTTT. Translating it yields CASSLTGALGNTIYF.

This clone appeared once. The chain uses TRBV9 and TRBJ2-2; weak D call: TRBD1 (6 bases). The CDR3 is 15 residues long. The V end lost 3 bases, the J end lost 0 bases, and 9 bases lay between the germline ends. In germline, CDR1 is SGDLS, CDR2 YYNGEE. Written as DNA, the CDR3 is TGTGCCAGCAGCGACCGGACAGCGAACACCGGGGAGCTGTTTTTT. This gives the protein CASSDRTANTGELFF.

J is TRBJ2-2 and V is TRBV2; 7 nucleotides agree with TRBD2. CDR1 SNHLY and CDR2 FYNNEI come from the germline V gene. This CDR3 has 15 residues. V was pared by 5 bases and J by 6 bases, with 9 bases of the junction left unmatched. The CDR3 loop is CASSFAGVSSGELFF. For the CDR3, the DNA is TGTGCCAGCAGTTTCGCGGGAGTCAGTTCCGGGGAGCTGTTTTTT.

CDR3 nucleotides: TGTGCCAGCAGCGTAGGTCCCCGGTCTGTGCTGTTCTTC. As protein: CASSVGPRSVLFF. This sequence joins TRBV9 and TRBJ2-1; D unclear. The V and J ends lost 0 bases and 15 bases respectively, with 16 bases between them. The CDR3 spans 13 residues. Germline V gene sequence: CDR1 SGDLS, CDR2 YYNGEE.

Only a few counts were recorded for this clone. Here the CDR3 DNA reads TGCAGCGCTGGACCTCCGACAGATGACACTGAAGCTTTCTTT. Protein: CSAGPPTDDTEAFF. The rearrangement links TRBV29-1 to TRBJ1-1; the D gene is possibly TRBD1 (5 bases). Trimming took 7 bases from V and 3 from J, leaving 18 bases between them. Germline CDR1 and CDR2: SQVTM and ANQGSEA. The CDR3 totals 14 residues.

The chain employs TRBV10-3 and TRBJ1-3; no clear D gene. This CDR3 is 12 amino acids long. Germline V lookup: CDR1 ENHRY, CDR2 SYGVKD. V lost 7 bases and J lost 4, with 8 bases in between. The CDR3 coding sequence is TGTGCCATCATGTCATCCGGAAACACCATATATTTT. Translated: CAIMSSGNTIYF.

CDR3 sequence (DNA): TGTGCCAGCAGCTTGCGAACTAGCGGGGGATACAATGAGCAGTTCTTC. Translating gives CASSLRTSGGYNEQFF. The chain combines TRBV5-8 with TRBJ2-1, with 11 bases fitting TRBD2. Germline values: CDR1 SGHTS, CDR2 YDEGEE. Trimming took 1 base from V and 4 from J; bases not matched to a gene: 4. The CDR3 sequence is 16 residues long. The whole variable domain, remainder taken from reference TRBV5-8 and TRBJ2-1, is EAGVTQSPTHLIKTRGQQATLRCSPISGHTSVYWYQQALGLGLQFLLWYDEGEERNRGNFPPRFSGRQFPNYSSELNVNALELEDSALYLCASSLRTSGGYNEQFFGPGTRLTVL.

The chain recombines TRBV4-1 with TRBJ2-5, with 14 bases identical to TRBD2. Germline-derived CDR1 and CDR2 are MGHRA and YSYEKL. V was pared by 2 bases and J by 2 bases, with 10 bases of the junction left unmatched. This CDR3 spans 19 amino acids. This chain's CDR3 is CASSQKRLAGGTTQETQYF. The CDR3 DNA is TGCGCCAGCAGCCAAAAAAGACTAGCGGGGGGGACGACACAAGAGACCCAGTACTTC.

This clone was seen just once. The rearrangement links TRBV2 to TRBJ1-1, with D tentatively TRBD1 (5 bases). V was cut by 0 bases and J by 7 bases, with 15 bases left in between. Germline V gives CDR1 SNHLY, CDR2 FYNNEI. This CDR3 spans 15 amino acids. The CDR3 DNA reads TGTGCCAGCAGTGAAGCGCGTCAGGGCCAAAGTGAAGCTTTCTTT. It specifies CASSEARQGQSEAFF.

The chain recombines TRBV15 with TRBJ2-1; 12 nucleotides align to TRBD2. CDR3 length equals 16 residues. V gave up 0 bases and J gave up 9 bases; unmatched junction bases: 6. Germline lookup yields CDR1 LNHNV and CDR2 YYDKDF (reference sequence). The CDR3 nucleotides read TGTGCCACCAGCAGAGAGCCTAGCGGGGGGGCCGGTGAGCAGTTCTTC. Amino acid sequence: CATSREPSGGAGEQFF.